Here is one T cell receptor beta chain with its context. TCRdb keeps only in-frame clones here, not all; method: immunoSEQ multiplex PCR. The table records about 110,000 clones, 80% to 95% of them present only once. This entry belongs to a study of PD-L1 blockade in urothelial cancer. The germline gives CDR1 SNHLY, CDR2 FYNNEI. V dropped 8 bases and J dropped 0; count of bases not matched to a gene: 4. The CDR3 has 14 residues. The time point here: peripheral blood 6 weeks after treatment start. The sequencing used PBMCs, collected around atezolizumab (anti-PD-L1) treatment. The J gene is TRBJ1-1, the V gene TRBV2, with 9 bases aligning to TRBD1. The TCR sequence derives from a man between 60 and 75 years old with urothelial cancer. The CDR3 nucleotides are TGTGCCAGCGACCGACAGGGGGTGAACACTGAAGCTTTCTTT. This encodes CASDRQGVNTEAFF. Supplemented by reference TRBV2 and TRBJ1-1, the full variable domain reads EPEVTQTPSHQVTQMGQEVILRCVPISNHLYFYWYRQILGQKVEFLVSFYNNEISEKSEIFDDQFSVERPDGSNFTLKIRSTKLEDSAMYFCASDRQGVNTEAFFGQGTRLTVV.